This T cell receptor beta chain was obtained from a study of blood T cells in healthy people across ages. Combining a sample-barcoded 5' primer with a J-beta primer mix, a second PCR ran for roughly 7 to 12 cycles. MiXCR, applied by TCRdb to the 5' RACE reads, yields one record per CDR3 protein. Of 550,000 to 650,000 distinct CDR3 sequences in the sample, roughly a quarter are singletons; the top ten hold 3% to 4%. CDR1 and CDR2 (germline): SQVTM, ANQGSEA. The CDR3 runs to 16 residues. The sample was also linked to a second study, of T cells of mothers and their children.

This receptor was taken from a boy younger than 10 in good health. What was sequenced was blood. This sequence joins TRBV29-1 and TRBJ2-7; TRBD2 might be the D (7 bases). The DNA end is more similar to TRBJ2-1, so the J call may be wrong. For the CDR3, the DNA is TGCAGCGTTGAAGTTATGGGGGGGGCTGTGGGGAATGAGCAGTTCTTC. It yields the protein CSVEVMGGAVGNEQFF.